These 32 T cell receptor beta chains were sequenced from one sample in a study of T cell responses to AZD1222 COVID-19 vaccine. TCRdb's table, derived via immunoSEQ multiplex PCR, lists solely in-frame clones and lacks some. Among approximately 200,000 clones listed, about 94% were seen once. Material: peripheral blood, obtained 28 days after the second dose of the MenACWY control vaccine. The receptors here all came from an adult who received the MenACWY meningococcal vaccine as a control.

The V and J genes are TRBV28 and TRBJ1-6; TRBD1 might be the D (5 bases). CDR3 length: 17 residues. The germline V gene encodes CDR1 MDHEN and CDR2 SYDVKM. With 2 bases removed from V and 0 bases from J, the gap between germline ends came to 11 bases. The CDR3 sequence is CASSLGDPSSYNSPLHF. As DNA, the CDR3 is TGTGCCAGCAGTTTAGGGGACCCAAGCTCCTATAATTCACCCCTCCACTTT.

This clone showed up just once. The V and J genes are TRBV6-4 and TRBJ2-3, with TRBD2 identical over 9 bases. From germline, CDR1 is MRHNA and CDR2 SNTAGT. The CDR3 is 13 amino acids. With 6 bases clipped from V and 4 bases from J, the junction kept 2 bases outside the gene matches. The CDR3 DNA is TGTGCCAGCAGCGAGCGGGAGGCAGATACGCAGTATTTT. Its protein is CASSEREADTQYF.

The chain uses TRBV5-6 and TRBJ2-1; 7 bases are a match to TRBD1. The CDR3 runs to 14 residues. Trimming at V came to 3 bases and at J to 5 bases, leaving 5 bases not matched to a gene. The V gene's germline CDR1 is SGHDT and CDR2 YYEEEE. The chain's CDR3 is CASSSSGTDNEQFF. Written as DNA, the CDR3 is TGTGCCAGCAGCTCTTCGGGGACAGACAATGAGCAGTTCTTC.

J is TRBJ2-2 and V is TRBV6-5; D not resolved. Germline-derived CDR1 and CDR2 are MNHEY and SVGAGI. The V and J ends lost 0 bases and 2 bases respectively, with 10 bases between them. The CDR3 sequence is 16 residues long. This chain's CDR3 is CASSYSITQNTGELFF. CDR3 nucleotide sequence: TGTGCCAGCAGTTACTCGATCACGCAAAACACCGGGGAGCTGTTTTTT.

In this sample, this clone turned up once. The chain recombines TRBV4-3 with TRBJ2-6; D is ambiguous. The germline V gene encodes CDR1 LGHNA and CDR2 YSLEER. This CDR3 spans 15 amino acids. Between the trimmed V and J ends, which lost 0 bases and 0 bases, there was a span of 3 bases. The CDR3 bases are TGCGCCAGCAGCCAAGAATCCTCTGGGGCCAACGTCCTGACTTTC. It translates to CASSQESSGANVLTF.

This chain connects TRBV6-5 to TRBJ2-7; TRBD1 might be the D (6 bases). Germline V gene data show CDR1 as MNHEY and CDR2 as SVGAGI. The CDR3 runs to 13 residues. Deletions cut 8 bases from V and 4 bases from J, with 15 bases between. CDR3 coding DNA: TGTGCCAGCGGAACCGGGACAACTTACGAGCAGTACTTC. Protein sequence: CASGTGTTYEQYF.

In DNA form, the CDR3 reads TGTGCCTGGAGTCCAACTATCGACAGGGCCGGGGTCCTGACTTTC. Translation gives CAWSPTIDRAGVLTF. The chain employs TRBV30 and TRBJ2-6; TRBD1 matches at 7 bases. Trimming removed 2 bases from V and 13 bases from J; junction bases left unmatched: 14. The germline V gene has CDR1 GTSNPN and CDR2 SVGIG (reference sequence). The CDR3 spans 15 residues.

J is TRBJ1-1 and V is TRBV19; 7 bases map to TRBD1. J lost 6 bases, V lost 5 bases, and 6 bases had no gene match. CDR1 and CDR2 (germline): LNHDA, SQIVND (reference sequence). CDR3 length equals 13 residues. The CDR3 DNA is TGTGCCAGTAGTCAGGCAGGGGGGGCTGAAGCTTTCTTT. Translation gives CASSQAGGAEAFF.

CDR3 in amino acids: CASSLGHNEQFF. In DNA, the CDR3 is TGTGCCAGCAGCTTAGGTCATAATGAGCAGTTCTTC. The gene calls are TRBV7-9 and TRBJ2-1; D remains ambiguous. Germline lookup yields CDR1 SEHNR and CDR2 FQNEAQ (reference sequence). Trimming took 1 base from V and 7 from J, leaving 5 bases between them. The CDR3 consists of 12 residues.

The genes are TRBV10-3 and TRBJ2-7; 7 nucleotides agree with TRBD2. The CDR3 is 15 residues long. V lost 6 bases, J lost 0 bases, and 8 bases stayed unmatched. The germline V gene encodes CDR1 ENHRY and CDR2 SYGVKD. The DNA for the CDR3 is TGTGCCATCAGGTCCGGGGAGGGCAGCTCCTACGAGCAGTACTTC. It is translated as CAIRSGEGSSYEQYF.

The chain recombines TRBV5-1 with TRBJ2-7; TRBD1 agrees at 10 bases. CDR3 length: 14 amino acids. J gave up 2 bases and V 4 bases, and 3 bases lay outside the gene matches. CDR1 and CDR2 (germline): SGHRS, YFSETQ. DNA for the CDR3: TGCGCCAGCAGCGAGACAGGGGGCACCTACGAGCAGTACTTC. It specifies CASSETGGTYEQYF.

The chain couples TRBV7-9 to TRBJ2-5; 7 bases map to TRBD2. Germline V lookup: CDR1 SEHNR, CDR2 FQNEAQ (reference sequence). The CDR3 is 15 residues long. The V and J ends lost 2 bases and 4 bases, in that order; junction bases with no gene match: 7. CDR3 amino acids: CASSLMFQRGETQYF. CDR3 nucleotide sequence: TGTGCCAGCAGCTTAATGTTCCAGCGGGGAGAGACCCAGTACTTC.

The chain carries TRBV30 and TRBJ1-5, with D perhaps matching TRBD1 (6 bases). The CDR3 covers 13 residues. With 1 base removed from V and 5 bases from J, the gap between germline ends came to 9 bases. Germline CDR1 GTSNPN, CDR2 SVGIG (reference sequence). The CDR3 loop is CAWSDAGDQPQHF. The CDR3 DNA reads as TGTGCCTGGAGTGACGCAGGGGATCAGCCCCAGCATTTT.

V usage is TRBV28 and J usage is TRBJ1-1, with a tentative D call TRBD1 (5 bases). The CDR3 runs to 11 residues. Trimming shortened V by 6 bases and J by 12 bases, and 14 bases separated the two germline ends. Per germline, CDR1 MDHEN and CDR2 SYDVKM. CDR3 amino acids: CASSATGRSFF. The CDR3 DNA reads as TGTGCCAGCAGCGCAACGGGGCGATCTTTCTTT.

The chain combines TRBV27 with TRBJ2-5; 12 bases align to TRBD2. V lost 5 bases, J lost 3 bases, and 1 base stayed unmatched. The CDR3 length is 14 residues. Germline-derived CDR1 and CDR2 are MNHEY and SMNVEV (reference sequence). In DNA, the CDR3 is TGTGCCAGCAGTGGACTAGCGGGAAAAGAGACCCAGTACTTC. Encoded protein: CASSGLAGKETQYF.

This chain links TRBV3-1 (or the pseudogene TRBV3-2) with TRBJ2-7; D is ambiguous. Germline values: CDR1 LGHDT, CDR2 YNNKEL (reference sequence). Trimming took 4 bases from V and 0 from J, leaving 10 bases between them. This CDR3 is 14 amino acids long. The CDR3 sequence: CASSPAAFSYEQYF. The CDR3 DNA follows: TGTGCCAGCAGCCCAGCAGCCTTCTCCTACGAGCAGTACTTC.

This sequence joins TRBV28 and TRBJ2-3; D is unclear. This CDR3 spans 17 amino acids. Germline CDR1 and CDR2: MDHEN and SYDVKM. Between the trimmed V and J ends, which lost 6 bases and 0 bases, there was a span of 19 bases. The CDR3 loop is CASSPVLVSTSTDTQYF. The CDR3 DNA follows: TGTGCCAGCAGCCCCGTTCTTGTCTCTACTAGCACAGATACGCAGTATTTT.

The CDR3 loop reads CASSLVQGARRFSGELFF. The DNA for the CDR3 is TGTGCCAGCAGCTTGGTCCAGGGGGCACGCCGTTTCTCCGGGGAGCTGTTTTTT. The chain employs TRBV7-9 and TRBJ2-2; TRBD1 agrees at 8 bases. Germline V gene sequence: CDR1 SEHNR, CDR2 FQNEAQ (reference sequence). After removal of 3 bases from V and 6 bases from J, the junction contained 15 bases not matched to a gene. The length of the CDR3 is 18 residues.

The genes are TRBV4-3 and TRBJ2-6; no clear D gene. CDR1 is LGHNA and CDR2 is YSLEER in the germline V gene. The CDR3 consists of 14 residues. The germline V and J ends were trimmed by 4 bases and 5 bases, with 9 bases remaining between them. CDR3 DNA sequence: TGCGCCAGCAGCCCATCCGACAGGGCCAACGTCCTGACTTTC. Amino acid sequence: CASSPSDRANVLTF.

The chain employs TRBV30 and TRBJ2-7, with a possible D match to TRBD1 (6 bases). V lost 2 bases to trimming and J lost 1 base, with 21 bases between them. There are 17 residues in the CDR3. CDR1 is GTSNPN, CDR2 SVGIG, per germline (reference sequence). CDR3 sequence (DNA): TGTGCCTGGAGTCCGATCGACAGGCCCACGAGGTCCTACGAGCAGTACTTC. Encoded protein: CAWSPIDRPTRSYEQYF.

The chain links TRBV11-3 to TRBJ2-1; possibly TRBD1 or TRBD2 for D (6 bases each). This CDR3 comprises 15 residues. V lost 2 bases, J lost 7 bases, and 15 bases lay in between. Germline values: CDR1 SGHNT, CDR2 YENEEA. The chain's CDR3 is CASSLSSGGGNEQFF. Written as DNA, the CDR3 is TGTGCCAGCAGCTTATCGAGCGGAGGGGGGAATGAGCAGTTCTTC. The full variable domain, rest sourced from reference TRBV11-3 and TRBJ2-1, is EAGVVQSPRYKIIEKKQPVAFWCNPISGHNTLYWYLQNLGQGPELLIRYENEEAVDDSQLPKDRFSAERLKGVDSTLKIQPAELGDSAVYLCASSLSSGGGNEQFFGPGTRLTVL.

The genes are TRBV6-6 and TRBJ2-5; D might be TRBD2 (6 bases). Germline V gives CDR1 MNHNY, CDR2 SVGAGI (reference sequence). The CDR3 runs to 17 residues. Trimming took off 5 bases at V and 5 bases at J, with 24 bases between the two ends. CDR3 DNA sequence: TGTGCCAGCAGTCAGGAGGGGATCCTAGGCTATGGGGAGACCCAGTACTTC. It translates to CASSQEGILGYGETQYF.

In its sample, this clone was seen once. This chain connects TRBV6-5 to TRBJ1-2; TRBD1 agrees at 9 bases. J was trimmed by 4 bases and V by 4 bases; bases with no gene match: 1. CDR1 is MNHEY and CDR2 is SVGAGI in the germline V gene. The length of the CDR3 is 13 residues. CDR3 sequence reads: CASSWDRAYGYTF. DNA of the CDR3: TGTGCCAGCAGTTGGGACAGGGCCTATGGCTACACCTTC.

The chain carries TRBV7-9 and TRBJ2-3, with D perhaps matching TRBD1 (5 bases). Trimming stripped 1 base from V and 3 bases from J, with 11 bases between. Germline CDR1 SEHNR, CDR2 FQNEAQ (reference sequence). CDR3 length: 15 residues. This chain's CDR3 is CASSLEGVATDTQYF. CDR3 coding DNA: TGTGCCAGCAGCTTAGAAGGGGTAGCAACAGATACGCAGTATTTT.

The chain links TRBV10-3 to TRBJ1-3, with D tentatively TRBD1 (5 bases). Trimming removed 0 bases from V and 0 bases from J, with 12 bases in between. The CDR3 runs 17 residues. Germline CDR1 reads ENHRY; CDR2 reads SYGVKD. As DNA, the CDR3 is TGTGCCATCAGTGAGTCAGGCAGGGCCCACTCTGGAAACACCATATATTTT. Its protein is CAISESGRAHSGNTIYF.

The rearrangement links TRBV3-1 (or the pseudogene TRBV3-2) to TRBJ2-7, with no clear D. The CDR3 extends over 13 amino acids. Trimming cost V 1 base and J 4 bases, with 8 bases left between them. The germline V gene encodes CDR1 LGHDT and CDR2 YNNKEL (reference sequence). CDR3 loop: CASSQGISYEQYF. The CDR3 DNA reads TGTGCCAGCAGCCAAGGGATTTCGTACGAGCAGTACTTC.

The rearrangement links TRBV28 to TRBJ1-5; D unresolved. The CDR3 runs to 15 residues. Germline assignment: CDR1 MDHEN and CDR2 SYDVKM. Trimming took 5 bases from V and 5 from J, leaving 16 bases between them. In DNA, the CDR3 is TGTGCCAGCAGTACCACTCAGGTACACGATCAGCCCCAGCATTTT. This encodes CASSTTQVHDQPQHF. Combining the CDR3 with reference TRBV28 and TRBJ1-5 gives the whole variable domain DVKVTQSSRYLVKRTGEKVFLECVQDMDHENMFWYRQDPGLGLRLIYFSYDVKMKEKGDIPEGYSVSREKKERFSLILESASTNQTSMYLCASSTTQVHDQPQHFGDGTRLSIL.

The chain couples TRBV19 to TRBJ1-1; 9 nucleotides match TRBD1. The germline gives CDR1 LNHDA, CDR2 SQIVND (reference sequence). There are 14 residues in the CDR3. Trimming cost V 8 bases and J 4 bases; bases outside gene matches: 8. The CDR3 spells CASESGTGFTEAFF. The DNA for the CDR3 is TGTGCCAGTGAGTCCGGGACAGGGTTCACTGAAGCTTTCTTT.

The chain links TRBV6-2 or TRBV6-3 to TRBJ2-7, with D uncertain. The germline V gene has CDR1 MNHEY and CDR2 SVGEGT. This CDR3 is 12 amino acids long. Between the trimmed V and J ends, which lost 3 bases and 7 bases, there was a span of 10 bases. DNA for the CDR3: TGTGCCAGCAGTTATTCTCTGCGGGAGCAGTACTTC. It encodes CASSYSLREQYF.

The rearrangement links TRBV4-2 to TRBJ2-7; 8 bases fit TRBD1. This CDR3 contains 14 residues. CDR1 and CDR2 (germline): LGHNA, YNFKEQ. The ends lost 1 base at V and 3 bases at J; junction bases unmatched: 2. CDR3 nucleotides: TGTGCCAGCAGCCAAGCCGGACAGGGCTACGAGCAGTACTTC. It codes for CASSQAGQGYEQYF.

The chain employs TRBV5-1 and TRBJ1-3, with 9 bases identical to TRBD1. Germline V CDR1 and CDR2: SGHRS, YFSETQ. Unmatched junction bases numbered 5, after V lost 0 bases and J lost 4 bases. CDR3 length equals 16 residues. Here the CDR3 reads CASSLAGQGEGNTIYF. The CDR3 DNA is TGCGCCAGCAGCTTGGCGGGACAGGGAGAGGGAAACACCATATATTTT.

As to this clone: Other DNA sequences within the sample encode an identical CDR3. The V call is TRBV7-9, the J call TRBJ1-1, with D hard to call. Trimming shortened V by 1 base and J by 0 bases, and 3 bases separated the two germline ends. The CDR3 consists of 13 residues. CDR1 is SEHNR, CDR2 FQNEAQ, per germline (reference sequence). Here the CDR3 reads CASSLVLNTEAFF. DNA for the CDR3: TGTGCCAGCAGCTTAGTACTGAACACTGAAGCTTTCTTT.